Listed here are 5 T cell receptor beta chains from one sample, sequenced in a study of shared clonotypes between healthy human individuals. Terminally differentiated effector memory CD45RA+ cells were excluded from the naive CD8 cells, which were CD45RO-negative and positively selected for CCR7. Measured with immunoSEQ multiplex PCR; TCRdb has only the in-frame clones, and not every one. Found here are 1.5 million to 2.5 million clones, about 95% of them singletons; the top ten hold 1.2%. The sample comprised naive CD8+ T cells sorted from blood. Receptors originate from a man younger than 30 in good health.

The rearrangement links TRBV7-8 to TRBJ2-5; D possibly uses TRBD1 or TRBD2 (5 bases each). The V and J ends lost 5 bases and 4 bases respectively, with 14 bases between them. This CDR3 has 14 amino acids. CDR1 SGHVS and CDR2 FQNEAQ come from the germline V gene. The CDR3 nucleotides read TGTGCCAGCAGCCCCCCAGCGAGGGGAGAGACCCAGTACTTC. It yields the protein CASSPPARGETQYF.

With respect to this clone: Other DNA variants within this sample encode the same CDR3. The chain links TRBV5-4 to TRBJ1-2, with TRBD1 identical over 7 bases. The CDR3 is 14 amino acids. Germline V lookup: CDR1 SGHNT, CDR2 YYREEE (reference sequence). J lost 0 bases, V lost 4 bases, and 3 bases had no gene match. The CDR3 loop is CASSPGTANYGYTF. The CDR3 DNA reads as TGTGCCAGCAGCCCGGGGACAGCTAACTATGGCTACACCTTC.

This chain joins TRBV29-1 and TRBJ1-1; unclear D gene. The V end was cut by 8 bases, the J end by 0 bases, with 13 bases between. Looked up from germline, CDR1 is SQVTM and CDR2 is ANQGSEA. The CDR3 runs 13 residues. The CDR3 here is CSTSDFLNTEAFF. The CDR3 DNA follows: TGCAGCACGTCAGACTTCTTGAACACTGAAGCTTTCTTT.

Regarding this clone: This sample includes further DNA sequences coding for the same CDR3. The chain has TRBV18 and TRBJ2-7; possibly TRBD1 for D (5 bases). Between the trimmed V and J ends, which lost 2 bases and 2 bases, there was a span of 7 bases. Germline V gives CDR1 KGHSH, CDR2 LQKENI. The CDR3 sequence is 13 residues long. CDR3: CASSPGAAYEQYF. The DNA of the CDR3 is TGTGCCAGCTCACCAGGGGCCGCCTACGAGCAGTACTTC. Complete variable domain (other parts from reference TRBV18 and TRBJ2-7): NAGVMQNPRHLVRRRGQEARLRCSPMKGHSHVYWYRQLPEEGLKFMVYLQKENIIDESGMPKERFSAEFPKEGPSILRIQQVVRGDSAAYFCASSPGAAYEQYFGPGTRLTVT.

V and J are TRBV28 and TRBJ1-6; a weak D match, TRBD1 (5 bases). CDR3 length: 18 residues. Trimming cost V 7 bases and J 0 bases, with 19 bases left between them. Germline CDR1 MDHEN, CDR2 SYDVKM. The CDR3 protein is CASTGADKLSSYNSPLHF. The DNA of the CDR3 is TGTGCCAGCACCGGGGCGGACAAGCTGAGCTCCTATAATTCACCCCTCCACTTT.